This T cell receptor beta chain appears in the sequencing data of a study of metastatic and nonmetastatic thyroid tumors. Background on the study: The comparison covered peripheral blood and tumor or nodule tissue in malignant and benign thyroid patients.

This clone was picked up many times. What it binds is unknown. The junction shows a germline mismatch at one end, possibly a read error. CDR3 length equals 15 residues. CDR1 and CDR2 from the germline V gene are MNHNS and SASEGT. Original data processing: The authors used CDR3 differences across clinicopathological groups to build a distant-metastasis classifier for papillary thyroid cancer. TCRdb re-processed the PCR reads through MiXCR. The V and J calls here are based on TCRdb, not the publication. The profile covers 53,000 or so clones, with approximately 20% appearing a single time and 4% to 5% taken by the ten largest. Notes on the study in general: Malignant thyroid tumors reportedly exceeded benign nodules significantly in TCR beta diversity, with the difference appearing in blood and tumor.

Ahead of thyroid surgery, no patient had received treatment of any kind. The source of this sequence is a female donor with papillary thyroid cancer or a benign thyroid nodule (not recorded which). Some clones in this sample may be carry-over from other donors' samples. The chain couples TRBV6-1 to TRBJ1-2, with 8 nucleotides matching TRBD1. Sequences were obtained from blood. DNA for the CDR3: TGTGCCACCGATAGGACAGGGAGCGGTAACTTTGGCTACACCTTC. This translates into CATDRTGSGNFGYTF.